A single T cell receptor (beta chain) is shown here with its context. These data belong to a study of blood T cell repertoires in COVID-19. This CDR3 spans 14 amino acids. CDR1 PRHDT and CDR2 FYEKMQ come from the germline V gene (reference sequence). V gave up 3 bases and J gave up 6 bases, with 9 bases separating them. The data were produced by immunoSEQ multiplex PCR, yet TCRdb's version contains in-frame clones alone and is incomplete. The sample contains approximately 450,000 clones, more than 80% of which appear only once. V gene TRBV13 combines with J gene TRBJ1-6; D remains unclear. The sequence came from a man younger than 45 who had recovered from COVID-19. Sequenced: PBMCs or T cells enriched from blood (not recorded which). CDR3 sequence reads: CASSFLAVNSPLHF. In DNA, the CDR3 is TGTGCCAGCAGCTTCCTGGCCGTTAATTCACCCCTCCACTTT.